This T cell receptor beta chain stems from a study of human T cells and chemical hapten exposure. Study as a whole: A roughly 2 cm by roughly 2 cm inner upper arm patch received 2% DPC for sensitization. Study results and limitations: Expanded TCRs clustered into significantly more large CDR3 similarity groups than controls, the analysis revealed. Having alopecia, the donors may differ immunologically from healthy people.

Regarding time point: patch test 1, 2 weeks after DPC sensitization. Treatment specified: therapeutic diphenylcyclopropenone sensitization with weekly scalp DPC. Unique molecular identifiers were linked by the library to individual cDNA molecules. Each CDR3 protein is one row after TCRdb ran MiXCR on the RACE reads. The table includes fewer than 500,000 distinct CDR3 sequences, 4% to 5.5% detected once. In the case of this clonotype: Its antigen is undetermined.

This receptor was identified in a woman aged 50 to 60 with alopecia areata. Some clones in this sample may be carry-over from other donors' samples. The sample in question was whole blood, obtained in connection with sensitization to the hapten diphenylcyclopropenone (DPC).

The DNA for the CDR3 is TGTGCCAGCAAGGCATCGGGCACAGATACGCAGTATTTT. Translated: CASKASGTDTQYF. The chain is built from TRBV12-3 or TRBV12-4 and TRBJ2-3, with D hard to call. Trimming took 7 bases from V and 1 from J, leaving 9 bases between them. The CDR3 contains 13 residues.